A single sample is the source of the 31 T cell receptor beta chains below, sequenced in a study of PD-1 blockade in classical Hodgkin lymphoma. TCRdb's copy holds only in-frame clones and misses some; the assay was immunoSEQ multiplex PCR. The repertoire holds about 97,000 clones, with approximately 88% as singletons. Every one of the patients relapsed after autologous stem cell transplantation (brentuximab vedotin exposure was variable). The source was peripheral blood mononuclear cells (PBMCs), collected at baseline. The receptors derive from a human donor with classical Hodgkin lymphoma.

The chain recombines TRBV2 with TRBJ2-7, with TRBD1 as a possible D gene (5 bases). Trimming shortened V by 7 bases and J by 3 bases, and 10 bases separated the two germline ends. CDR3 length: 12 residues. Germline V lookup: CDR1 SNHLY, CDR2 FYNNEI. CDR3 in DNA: TGTGCCAGCAACGTTCAGGGCTACGAGCAGTACTTC. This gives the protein CASNVQGYEQYF.

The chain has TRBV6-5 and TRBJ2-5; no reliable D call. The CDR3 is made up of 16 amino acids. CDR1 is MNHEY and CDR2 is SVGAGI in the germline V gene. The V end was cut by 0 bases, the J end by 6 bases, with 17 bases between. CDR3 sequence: CASSYSKGRMRKTQYF. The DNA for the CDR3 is TGTGCCAGCAGTTACTCGAAAGGCCGGATGAGGAAGACCCAGTACTTC.

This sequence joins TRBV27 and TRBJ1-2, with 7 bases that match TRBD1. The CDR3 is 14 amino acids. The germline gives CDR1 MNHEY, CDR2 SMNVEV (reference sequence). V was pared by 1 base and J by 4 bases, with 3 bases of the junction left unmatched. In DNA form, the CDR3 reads TGTGCCAGCAGTTTATACGGGACAGCCTATGGCTACACCTTC. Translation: CASSLYGTAYGYTF.

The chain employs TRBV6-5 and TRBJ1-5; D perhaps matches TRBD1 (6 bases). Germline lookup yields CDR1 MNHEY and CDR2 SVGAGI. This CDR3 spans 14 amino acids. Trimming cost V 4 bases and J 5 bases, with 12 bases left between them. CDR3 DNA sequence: TGTGCCAGCAGTTGGGGGACACCCTATCAGCCCCAGCATTTT. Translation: CASSWGTPYQPQHF.

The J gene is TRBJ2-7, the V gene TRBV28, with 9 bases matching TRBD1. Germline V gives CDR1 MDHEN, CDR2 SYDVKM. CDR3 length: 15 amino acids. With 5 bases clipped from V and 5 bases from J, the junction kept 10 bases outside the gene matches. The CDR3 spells CASSARTGVRNEQYF. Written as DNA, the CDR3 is TGTGCCAGCAGTGCCCGGACAGGGGTTCGTAACGAGCAGTACTTC. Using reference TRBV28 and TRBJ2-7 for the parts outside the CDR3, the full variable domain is DVKVTQSSRYLVKRTGEKVFLECVQDMDHENMFWYRQDPGLGLRLIYFSYDVKMKEKGDIPEGYSVSREKKERFSLILESASTNQTSMYLCASSARTGVRNEQYFGPGTRLTVT.

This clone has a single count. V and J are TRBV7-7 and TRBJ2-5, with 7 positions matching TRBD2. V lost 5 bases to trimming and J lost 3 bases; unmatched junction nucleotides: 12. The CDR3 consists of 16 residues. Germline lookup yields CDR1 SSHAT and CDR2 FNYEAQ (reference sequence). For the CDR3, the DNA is TGTGCCAGCAGCCCCTCCGGGGAGGGGTGGGAAGAGACCCAGTACTTC. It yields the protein CASSPSGEGWEETQYF.

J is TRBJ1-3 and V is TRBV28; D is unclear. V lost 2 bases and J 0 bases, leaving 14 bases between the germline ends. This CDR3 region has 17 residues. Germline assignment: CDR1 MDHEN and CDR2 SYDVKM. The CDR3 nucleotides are TGTGCCAGCAGTTTACCCCCGGGGAGAGGCTCTGGAAACACCATATATTTT. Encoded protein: CASSLPPGRGSGNTIYF.

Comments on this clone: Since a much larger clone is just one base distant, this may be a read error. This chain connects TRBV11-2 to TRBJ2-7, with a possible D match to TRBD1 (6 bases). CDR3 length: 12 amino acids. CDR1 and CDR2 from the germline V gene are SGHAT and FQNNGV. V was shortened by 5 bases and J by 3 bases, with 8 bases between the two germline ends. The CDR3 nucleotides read TGTGCCAGCAGCGAACAGGGCTACGAGCAGTACTTC. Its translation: CASSEQGYEQYF.

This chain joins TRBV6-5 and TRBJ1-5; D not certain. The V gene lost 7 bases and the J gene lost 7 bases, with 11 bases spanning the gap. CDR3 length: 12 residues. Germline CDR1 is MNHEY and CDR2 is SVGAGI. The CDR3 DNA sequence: TGTGCCAGCAAGCGTCGAGACCAGCCCCAGCATTTT. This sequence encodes CASKRRDQPQHF.

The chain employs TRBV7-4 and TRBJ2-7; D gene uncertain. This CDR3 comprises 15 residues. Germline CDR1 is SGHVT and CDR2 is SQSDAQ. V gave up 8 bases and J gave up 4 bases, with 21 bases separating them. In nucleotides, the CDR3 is TGTGCCAGCCTCTCCCCCAGGACGGATCTTTACGAGCAGTACTTC. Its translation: CASLSPRTDLYEQYF.

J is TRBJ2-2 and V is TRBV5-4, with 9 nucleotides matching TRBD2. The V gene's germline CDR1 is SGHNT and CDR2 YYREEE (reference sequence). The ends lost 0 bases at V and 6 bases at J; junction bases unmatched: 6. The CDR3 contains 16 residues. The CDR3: CASSLGGASGAGELFF. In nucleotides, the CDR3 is TGTGCCAGCAGCTTGGGGGGGGCTAGCGGGGCCGGGGAGCTGTTTTTT.

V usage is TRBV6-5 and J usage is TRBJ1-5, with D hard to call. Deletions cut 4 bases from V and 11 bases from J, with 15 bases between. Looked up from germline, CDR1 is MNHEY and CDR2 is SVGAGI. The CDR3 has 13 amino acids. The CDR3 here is CASSSSELSAQHF. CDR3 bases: TGTGCCAGCAGTTCGTCCGAACTATCAGCCCAGCATTTT.

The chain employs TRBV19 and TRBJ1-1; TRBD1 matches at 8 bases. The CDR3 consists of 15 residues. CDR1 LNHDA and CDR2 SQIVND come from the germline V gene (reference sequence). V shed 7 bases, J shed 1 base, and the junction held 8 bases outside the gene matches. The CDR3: CASNVGTGPNTEAFF. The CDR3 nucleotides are TGTGCCAGTAACGTCGGGACAGGCCCGAACACTGAAGCTTTCTTT.

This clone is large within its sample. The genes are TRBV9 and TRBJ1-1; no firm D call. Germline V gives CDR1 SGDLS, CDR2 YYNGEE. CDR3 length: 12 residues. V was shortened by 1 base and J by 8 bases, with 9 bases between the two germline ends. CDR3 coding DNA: TGTGCCAGCAGCGTAAATGACGACGAAGCTTTCTTT. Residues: CASSVNDDEAFF.

The CDR3 sequence: CASSFSQAGKDYTF. In DNA, the CDR3 is TGTGCCAGCAGCTTCAGCCAGGCAGGGAAGGACTACACCTTC. The rearrangement joins TRBV7-9 to TRBJ1-2; a weak D match, TRBD1 (5 bases). CDR3 size: 14 residues. V was clipped by 3 bases and J by 10 bases, with 18 bases between them. Per germline, CDR1 SEHNR and CDR2 FQNEAQ (reference sequence).

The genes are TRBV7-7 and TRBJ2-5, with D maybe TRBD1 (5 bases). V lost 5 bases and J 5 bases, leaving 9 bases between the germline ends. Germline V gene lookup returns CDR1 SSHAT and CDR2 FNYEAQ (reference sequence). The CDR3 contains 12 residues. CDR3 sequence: CASSAGWETQYF. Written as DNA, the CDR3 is TGTGCCAGCAGCGCAGGGTGGGAGACCCAGTACTTC.

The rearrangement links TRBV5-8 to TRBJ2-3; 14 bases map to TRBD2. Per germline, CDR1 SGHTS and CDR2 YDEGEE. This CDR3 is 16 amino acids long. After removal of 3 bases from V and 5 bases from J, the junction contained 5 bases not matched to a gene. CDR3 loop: CASSSGLAGAIDTQYF. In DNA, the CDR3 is TGTGCCAGCAGCTCGGGACTAGCGGGAGCGATAGATACGCAGTATTTT.

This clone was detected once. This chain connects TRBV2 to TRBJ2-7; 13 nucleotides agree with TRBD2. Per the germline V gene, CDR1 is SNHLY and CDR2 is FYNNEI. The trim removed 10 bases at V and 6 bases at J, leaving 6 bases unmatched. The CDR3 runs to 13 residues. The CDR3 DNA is TGTGCCACCTCCGGGACTAGCGGGATCGAGCAGTACTTC. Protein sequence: CATSGTSGIEQYF.

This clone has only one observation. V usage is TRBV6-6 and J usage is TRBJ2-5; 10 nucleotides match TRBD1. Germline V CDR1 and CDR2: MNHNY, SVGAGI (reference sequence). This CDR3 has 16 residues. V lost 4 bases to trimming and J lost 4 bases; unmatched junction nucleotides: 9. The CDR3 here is CASSSTVTGGRETQYF. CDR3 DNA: TGTGCCAGCAGTTCCACCGTGACAGGGGGCAGAGAGACCCAGTACTTC.

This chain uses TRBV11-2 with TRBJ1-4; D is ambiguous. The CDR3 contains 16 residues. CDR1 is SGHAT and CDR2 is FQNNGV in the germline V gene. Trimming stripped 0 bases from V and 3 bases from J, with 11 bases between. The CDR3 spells CASSLDLARANEKLFF. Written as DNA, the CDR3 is TGTGCCAGCAGCTTAGATCTGGCCAGAGCTAATGAAAAACTGTTTTTT.

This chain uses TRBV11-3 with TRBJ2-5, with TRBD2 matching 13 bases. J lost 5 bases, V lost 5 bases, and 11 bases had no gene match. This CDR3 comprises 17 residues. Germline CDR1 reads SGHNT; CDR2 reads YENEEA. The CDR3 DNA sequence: TGTGCCAGCAGCCCCAAGTCGGGACTAGCGGGATCGGAGACCCAGTACTTC. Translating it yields CASSPKSGLAGSETQYF.

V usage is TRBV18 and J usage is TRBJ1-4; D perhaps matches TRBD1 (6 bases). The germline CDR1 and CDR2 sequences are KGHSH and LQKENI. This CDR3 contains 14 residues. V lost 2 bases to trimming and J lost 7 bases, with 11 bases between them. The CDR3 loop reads CASSPLGAGEKLFF. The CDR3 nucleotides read TGTGCCAGCTCACCATTGGGGGCTGGTGAAAAACTGTTTTTT.

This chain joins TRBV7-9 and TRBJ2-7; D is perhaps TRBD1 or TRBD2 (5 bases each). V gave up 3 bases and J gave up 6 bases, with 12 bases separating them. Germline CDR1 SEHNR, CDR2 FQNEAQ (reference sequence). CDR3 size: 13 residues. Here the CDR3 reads CASSFSQGPEQYF. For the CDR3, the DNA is TGTGCCAGCAGCTTCAGTCAGGGACCCGAGCAGTACTTC.

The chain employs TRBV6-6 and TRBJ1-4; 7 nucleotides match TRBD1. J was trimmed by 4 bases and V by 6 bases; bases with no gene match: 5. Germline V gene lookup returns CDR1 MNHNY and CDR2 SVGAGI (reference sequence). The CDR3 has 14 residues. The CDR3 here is CASRRGTDNEKLFF. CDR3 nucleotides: TGTGCCAGCAGGAGAGGGACAGATAATGAAAAACTGTTTTTT.

The CDR3 is CASSRADSHGAGELFF. The CDR3 coding sequence is TGTGCCAGCTCACGAGCGGACTCCCATGGCGCCGGGGAGCTGTTTTTT. This rearrangement joins TRBV18 to TRBJ2-2, with TRBD2 as a possible D gene (5 bases). The CDR3 spans 16 residues. Germline CDR1 reads KGHSH; CDR2 reads LQKENI. Trimming stripped 4 bases from V and 6 bases from J, with 18 bases between. The full variable domain, completed using reference TRBV18 and TRBJ2-2, is NAGVMQNPRHLVRRRGQEARLRCSPMKGHSHVYWYRQLPEEGLKFMVYLQKENIIDESGMPKERFSAEFPKEGPSILRIQQVVRGDSAAYFCASSRADSHGAGELFFGEGSRLTVL.

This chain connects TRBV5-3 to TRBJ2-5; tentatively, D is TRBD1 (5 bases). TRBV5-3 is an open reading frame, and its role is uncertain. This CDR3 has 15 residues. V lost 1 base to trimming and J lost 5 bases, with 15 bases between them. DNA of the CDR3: TGTGCCAGAAGCTTGACGCAGGGATTTTCGGAGACCCAGTACTTC. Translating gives CARSLTQGFSETQYF.

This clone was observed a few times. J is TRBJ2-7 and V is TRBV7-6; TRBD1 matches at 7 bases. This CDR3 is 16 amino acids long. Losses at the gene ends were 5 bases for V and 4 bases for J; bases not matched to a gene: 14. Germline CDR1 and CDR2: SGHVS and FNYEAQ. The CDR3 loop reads CASSPGQPGQPYEQYF. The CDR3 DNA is TGTGCCAGCAGCCCGGGACAGCCGGGACAGCCATACGAGCAGTACTTC.

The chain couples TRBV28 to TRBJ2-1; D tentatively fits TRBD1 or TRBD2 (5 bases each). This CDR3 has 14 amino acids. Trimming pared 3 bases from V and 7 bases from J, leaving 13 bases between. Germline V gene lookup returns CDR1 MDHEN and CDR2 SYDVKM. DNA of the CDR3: TGTGCCAGCAGTTTTGAGGGGAAAGTAAATGAGCAGTTCTTC. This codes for CASSFEGKVNEQFF.

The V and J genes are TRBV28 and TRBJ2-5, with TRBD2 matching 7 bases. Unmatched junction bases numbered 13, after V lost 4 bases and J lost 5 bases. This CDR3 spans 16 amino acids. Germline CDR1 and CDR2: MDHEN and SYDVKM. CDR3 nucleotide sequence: TGTGCCAGCAGTTCCCCGGGCAGGGTCGGGGGGGAGACCCAGTACTTC. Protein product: CASSSPGRVGGETQYF. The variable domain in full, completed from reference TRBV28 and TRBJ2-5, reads DVKVTQSSRYLVKRTGEKVFLECVQDMDHENMFWYRQDPGLGLRLIYFSYDVKMKEKGDIPEGYSVSREKKERFSLILESASTNQTSMYLCASSSPGRVGGETQYFGPGTRLLVL.

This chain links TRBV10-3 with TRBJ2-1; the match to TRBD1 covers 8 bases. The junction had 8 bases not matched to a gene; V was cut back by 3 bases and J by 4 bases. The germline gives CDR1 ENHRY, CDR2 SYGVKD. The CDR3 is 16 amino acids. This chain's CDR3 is CAISDSPGGAYNEQFF. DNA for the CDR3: TGTGCCATCAGTGATAGTCCAGGGGGCGCGTACAATGAGCAGTTCTTC.

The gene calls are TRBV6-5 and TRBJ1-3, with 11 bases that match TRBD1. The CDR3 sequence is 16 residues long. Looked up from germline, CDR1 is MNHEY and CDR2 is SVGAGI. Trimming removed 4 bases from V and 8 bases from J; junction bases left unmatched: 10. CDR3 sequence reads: CASSSEAGQGADTIYF. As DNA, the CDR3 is TGTGCCAGCAGTTCAGAGGCAGGACAGGGGGCGGACACCATATATTTT.